This TCR beta chain was sequenced for a study of identical twins. The study, taken as a whole, reports: Low generation-probability sequences were in excess among twin-shared out-of-frame alpha sequences.

Germline CDR1 and CDR2: MDHEN and SYDVKM. This CDR3 is built from 17 residues. The V and J ends lost 6 bases and 1 base respectively, with 21 bases between them. This clonotype was recorded a few times. The target antigen is unknown. TCRdb analysed the 5' RACE reads with MiXCR anew, one entry per CDR3 protein. The table shows about 260,000 distinct CDR3 sequences, with around 6.6% occurring only once. These records were also assigned to another study, of yellow fever vaccine responses in identical twins.

The material sequenced was memory (CD45RO+) T cells sorted from blood. The source of this sequence is a woman in her late teens or twenties in good health. The rearrangement joins TRBV28 to TRBJ2-5, with TRBD1 as a possible D gene (5 bases). The CDR3 spells CASSPLEHKRGQETQYF. The CDR3 DNA sequence: TGTGCCAGCAGCCCGCTAGAGCACAAAAGGGGCCAAGAGACCCAGTACTTC.